This T cell receptor beta chain was observed in a study of post-analysis software for immune sequencing data. The study's findings and limits: Elevated frequency relative to controls characterized several TRBV segments in patients, TRBV5-6, TRBV5-1 and TRBV20-1 among them.

A few counts support this clonotype. Antigen specificity is unknown. Per germline, CDR1 MDHEN and CDR2 SYDVKM. With 6 bases clipped from V and 2 bases from J, the junction kept 3 bases outside the gene matches. The CDR3 is made up of 13 amino acids. Sequencing libraries made from TCR beta cDNA carried unique molecular identifiers. Each sample of about 0.95 to 10 million input T cells yielded 500,000 or so cDNA molecules, so each molecule approximated one T cell. In TCRdb, the PCR reads were re-called with MiXCR into one record per CDR3 protein. The data show 750,000 to 950,000 distinct CDR3 sequences, with roughly 50% seen just once and around 4.5% held by the top ten.

The V gene is TRBV28, the J gene TRBJ1-2, with 7 bases fitting TRBD1. This receptor was identified in a girl aged 5-17 years with multiple sclerosis. The sequenced material came from blood. The CDR3 is CASRLGQNYGYTF. In DNA form, the CDR3 reads TGTGCCAGCAGGCTGGGACAGAACTATGGCTACACCTTC.